This T cell receptor (beta chain) was documented in a study of cytomegalovirus exposure and HLA in healthy donors. Study findings and constraints: A likely sequencing artifact accounted for one observed cluster of highly shared sequence variants. A few CMV-associated chains proved CMV antigen-specific in vitro.

Points on this clone: Its matching antigen is unknown.

The CDR3 spans 18 residues. CDR1 MNHNS and CDR2 SASEGT come from the germline V gene. After removal of 3 bases from V and 3 bases from J, the junction contained 14 bases not matched to a gene. This PCR relied on a set of 60 Vbeta primers and 13 Jbeta primers. Here immunoSEQ multiplex PCR was the method, and the copy in TCRdb shows in-frame clones only, minus some. The table lists roughly 60,000 clones, roughly 77% of them singletons. The gene calls are TRBV6-1 and TRBJ1-5; 7 bases map to TRBD1. Input material: PBMCs. The receptor comes from a woman under 40 in good health and CMV-seronegative. The CDR3 is CASSEFPRGTDLNQPQHF. CDR3 in DNA: TGTGCCAGCAGTGAGTTCCCCCGAGGGACAGACCTCAATCAGCCCCAGCATTTT.